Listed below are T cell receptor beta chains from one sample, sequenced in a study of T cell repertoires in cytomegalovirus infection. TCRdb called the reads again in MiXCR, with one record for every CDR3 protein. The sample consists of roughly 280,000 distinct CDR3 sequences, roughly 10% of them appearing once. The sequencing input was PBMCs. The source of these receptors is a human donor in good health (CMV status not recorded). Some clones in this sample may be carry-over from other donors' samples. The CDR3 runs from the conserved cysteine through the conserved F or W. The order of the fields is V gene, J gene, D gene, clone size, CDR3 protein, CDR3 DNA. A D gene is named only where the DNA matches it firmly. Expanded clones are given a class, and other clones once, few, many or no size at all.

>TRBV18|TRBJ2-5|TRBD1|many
CASSPGQQETQYF
TGTGCCAGCAGCCCGGGACAGCAAGAGACCCAGTACTTC
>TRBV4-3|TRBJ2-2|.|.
CASSQLFSAVTGELFF
TGCGCCAGCAGCCAACTATTCTCAGCGGTTACCGGGGAGCTGTTTTTT
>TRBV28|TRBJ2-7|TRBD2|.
CASSFGLAGGVLYSYEQYF
TGTGCCAGCAGTTTCGGGCTAGCGGGGGGGGTCCTCTACTCCTACGAGCAGTACTTC
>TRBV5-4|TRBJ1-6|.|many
CASSLHAASSYNSPLHF
TGTGCCAGCAGCTTACATGCCGCGAGCTCCTATAATTCACCCCTCCACTTT
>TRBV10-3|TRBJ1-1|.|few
CAISTSRGNTEAFF
TGTGCCATCAGTACGTCCCGGGGAAACACTGAAGCTTTCTTT
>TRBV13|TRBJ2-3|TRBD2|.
CASSLGAGGEDTQYF
TGTGCCAGCAGCTTAGGAGCGGGGGGGGAAGATACGCAGTATTTT
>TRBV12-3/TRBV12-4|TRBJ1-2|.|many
CASSFPQTDRRNGYTF
TGTGCCAGCAGTTTTCCCCAAACAGACAGGCGAAATGGCTACACCTTC
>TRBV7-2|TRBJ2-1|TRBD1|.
CASSLRGQGGNEQFF
TGTGCCAGCAGCTTGAGGGGACAGGGGGGGAATGAGCAGTTCTTC
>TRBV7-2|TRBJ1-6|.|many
CASSLDFHSGYSPLHF
TGTGCCAGCAGCTTAGACTTTCACTCAGGGTATTCACCCCTCCACTTT
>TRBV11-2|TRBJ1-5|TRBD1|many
CASSLGQGVGFSNQPQHF
TGTGCCAGCAGCTTGGGACAGGGGGTCGGCTTTAGCAATCAGCCCCAGCATTTT
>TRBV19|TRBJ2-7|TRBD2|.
CASNTGTSVYEQYF
TGTGCCAGTAACACCGGGACTAGCGTCTACGAGCAGTACTTC
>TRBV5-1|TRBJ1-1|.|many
CASSLDTNTEAFF
TGCGCCAGCAGCTTGGATACGAACACTGAAGCTTTCTTT
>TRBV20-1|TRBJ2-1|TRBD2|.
CSARGLAGDGEQFF
TGCAGTGCTAGAGGGCTAGCGGGGGACGGAGAGCAGTTCTTC
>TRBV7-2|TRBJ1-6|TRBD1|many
CASSLSDRGNSPLHF
TGTGCCAGCAGCTTATCGGACAGGGGTAATTCACCCCTCCACTTT
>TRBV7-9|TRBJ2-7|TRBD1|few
CASSSDRGFSYEQYF
TGTGCCAGCAGCTCCGACAGGGGATTCTCCTACGAGCAGTACTTC
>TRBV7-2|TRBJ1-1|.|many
CASRDTGNTEAFF
TGTGCCAGCAGGGACACAGGGAACACTGAAGCTTTCTTT
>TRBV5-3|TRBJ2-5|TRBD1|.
CASSLAVGQGQTQYF
TGTGCCAGCAGCTTGGCCGTCGGACAGGGCCAGACCCAGTACTTC